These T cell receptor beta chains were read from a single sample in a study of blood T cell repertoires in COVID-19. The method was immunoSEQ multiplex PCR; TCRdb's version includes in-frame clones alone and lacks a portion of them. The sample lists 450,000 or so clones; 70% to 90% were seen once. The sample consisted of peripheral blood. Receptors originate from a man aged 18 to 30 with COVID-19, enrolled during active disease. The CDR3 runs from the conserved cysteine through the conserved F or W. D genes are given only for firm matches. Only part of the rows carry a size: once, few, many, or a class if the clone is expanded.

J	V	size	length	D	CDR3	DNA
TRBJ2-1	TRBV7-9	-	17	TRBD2	CASSFPSARGKYNEQFF	TGTGCCAGCAGCTTCCCTTCGGCGCGGGGGAAGTACAATGAGCAGTTCTTC
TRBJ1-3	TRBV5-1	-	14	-	CASSPAGGGNTIYF	TGCGCCAGCAGCCCGGCGGGCGGTGGAAACACCATATATTTT
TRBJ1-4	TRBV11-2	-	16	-	CASSLGQTTTNEKLFF	TGTGCCAGCAGCCTAGGACAGACGACAACTAATGAAAAACTGTTTTTT
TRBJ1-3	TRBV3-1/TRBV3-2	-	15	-	CASSQDFSSGNTIYF	TGTGCCAGCAGCCAAGACTTTTCCTCTGGAAACACCATATATTTT
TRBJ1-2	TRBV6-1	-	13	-	CASSEVQVRGYTF	TGTGCCAGCAGTGAAGTTCAGGTTCGTGGCTACACCTTC
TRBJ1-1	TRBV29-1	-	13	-	CSASGGTGHEAFF	TGCAGCGCCTCGGGGGGGACCGGGCATGAAGCTTTCTTT
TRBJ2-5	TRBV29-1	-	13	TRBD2	CSAGTSLTGTQYF	TGCAGCGCCGGGACTAGCCTGACCGGGACCCAGTACTTC
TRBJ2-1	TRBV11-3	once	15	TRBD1	CASSSGQGAHNEQFF	TGTGCCAGCAGCTCGGGACAGGGGGCACACAATGAGCAGTTCTTC
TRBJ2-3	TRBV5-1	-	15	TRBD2	CASSYERGGTHTQYF	TGCGCCAGCAGCTACGAGCGGGGGGGCACCCATACGCAGTATTTT
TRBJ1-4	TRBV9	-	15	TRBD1	CASSPRGQGQGELFF	TGTGCCAGCAGCCCCAGGGGGCAGGGGCAGGGGGAACTGTTTTTT
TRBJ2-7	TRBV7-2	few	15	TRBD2	CASSLIAGGTYEQYF	TGTGCCAGCAGCTTAATAGCGGGGGGGACCTACGAGCAGTACTTC
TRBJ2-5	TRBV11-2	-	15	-	CASSAQGMEQETQYF	TGTGCCAGCAGCGCACAGGGAATGGAGCAAGAGACCCAGTACTTC
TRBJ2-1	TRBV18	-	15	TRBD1	CASSQGQGGVNEQFF	TGTGCCAGCTCACAAGGACAGGGAGGTGTCAATGAGCAGTTCTTC
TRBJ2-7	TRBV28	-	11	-	CASRRSYEQYF	TGTGCCAGCCGCAGAAGTTACGAGCAGTACTTC
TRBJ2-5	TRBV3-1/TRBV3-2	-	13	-	CASSQEIRGTQYF	TGTGCCAGCAGCCAAGAGATCCGGGGGACCCAGTACTTC
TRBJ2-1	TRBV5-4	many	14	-	CASSLRGSYNEQFF	TGTGCCAGCAGCTTGCGGGGTTCCTACAATGAGCAGTTCTTC
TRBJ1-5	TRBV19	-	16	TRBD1	CASSPSGTGGYQPQHF	TGTGCCAGTAGTCCCTCCGGGACAGGGGGGTATCAGCCCCAGCATTTT
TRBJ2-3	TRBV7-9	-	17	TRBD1	CASSPHRGPLGTDTQYF	TGTGCCAGCAGCCCGCACAGGGGTCCCCTAGGCACAGATACGCAGTATTTT
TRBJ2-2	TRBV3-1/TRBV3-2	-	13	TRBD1	CASTTGGTGELFF	TGTGCCAGCACCACAGGGGGCACCGGGGAGCTGTTTTTT
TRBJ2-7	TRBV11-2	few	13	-	CASSSTVSYEQYF	TGTGCCAGCAGCTCAACAGTCTCCTACGAGCAGTACTTC
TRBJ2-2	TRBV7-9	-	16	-	CASSKLTGLKAGELFF	TGTGCCAGCAGCAAACTAACAGGGCTGAAAGCCGGGGAGCTGTTTTTT
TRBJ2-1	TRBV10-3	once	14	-	CAISEPQYGNEQFF	TGTGCCATCAGTGAGCCCCAATACGGTAATGAGCAGTTCTTC
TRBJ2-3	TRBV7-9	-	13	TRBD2	CASGTSDTDTQYF	TGTGCCAGCGGGACTAGCGACACAGATACGCAGTATTTT
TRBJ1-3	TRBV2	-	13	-	CASNGEAGNTIYF	TGTGCCAGCAACGGGGAAGCTGGAAACACCATATATTTT
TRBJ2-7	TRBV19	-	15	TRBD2	CASSYSSGALYEQYF	TGTGCCAGTTCCTATTCAAGCGGGGCTCTCTACGAGCAGTACTTC
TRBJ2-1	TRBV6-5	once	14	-	CASRGQGIAGEQFF	TGTGCCAGCAGGGGCCAGGGGATTGCAGGCGAGCAGTTCTTC
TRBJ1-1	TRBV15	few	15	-	CATSRGWGQSTEAFF	TGTGCCACCAGCAGGGGGTGGGGGCAGAGCACTGAAGCTTTCTTT
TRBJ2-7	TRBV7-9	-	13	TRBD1	CASSITGGSEQYF	TGTGCCAGCAGCATAACAGGGGGTAGTGAGCAGTACTTC
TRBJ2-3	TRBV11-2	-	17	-	CASSLDRVGGRGNTQYF	TGTGCCAGCAGCTTAGATCGGGTCGGGGGGCGCGGAAATACGCAGTATTTT
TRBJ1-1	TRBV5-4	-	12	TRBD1	CASSWGQTEAFF	TGTGCCAGCAGCTGGGGACAGACTGAAGCTTTCTTT
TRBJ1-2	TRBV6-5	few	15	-	CASSYSTPARNGYTF	TGTGCCAGCAGTTACTCGACTCCCGCGAGAAATGGCTACACCTTC
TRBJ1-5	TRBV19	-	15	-	CASRRTSDSNQPQHF	TGTGCCAGTAGACGGACAAGCGATAGCAATCAGCCCCAGCATTTT
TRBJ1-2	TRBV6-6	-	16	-	CASSYRPRDTIYGYTF	TGTGCCAGCAGTTACCGCCCCCGGGACACCATCTATGGCTACACCTTC
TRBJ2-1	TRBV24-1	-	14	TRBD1	CATSDAGTVNEQFF	TGTGCCACCAGTGACGCTGGGACAGTCAATGAGCAGTTCTTC
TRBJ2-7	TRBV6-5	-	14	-	CASSYSGRVDEQYF	TGTGCCAGCAGTTACTCCGGCAGGGTGGACGAGCAGTACTTC
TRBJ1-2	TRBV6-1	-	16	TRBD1	CASSETWDRGEYGYTF	TGTGCCAGCAGTGAAACCTGGGACAGGGGAGAATATGGCTACACCTTC
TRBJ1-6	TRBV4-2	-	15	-	CASSQVLGGNSPLHF	TGTGCCAGCAGCCAAGTCCTAGGAGGTAATTCACCCCTCCACTTT
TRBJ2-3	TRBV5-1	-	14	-	CASSLDRFTDTQYF	TGCGCCAGCAGCTTGGATCGTTTTACAGATACGCAGTATTTT
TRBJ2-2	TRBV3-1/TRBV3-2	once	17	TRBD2	CASSQDLLAGVIGELFF	TGTGCCAGCAGCCAAGATCTCCTAGCGGGAGTAATCGGGGAGCTGTTTTTT
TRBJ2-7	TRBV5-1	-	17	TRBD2	CASSTLAGGGGSYEQYF	TGCGCCAGCAGCACCCTAGCGGGGGGTGGGGGCTCCTACGAGCAGTACTTC
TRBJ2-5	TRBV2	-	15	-	CASSEGRALQETQYF	TGTGCCAGCAGTGAAGGGCGGGCACTACAAGAGACCCAGTACTTC